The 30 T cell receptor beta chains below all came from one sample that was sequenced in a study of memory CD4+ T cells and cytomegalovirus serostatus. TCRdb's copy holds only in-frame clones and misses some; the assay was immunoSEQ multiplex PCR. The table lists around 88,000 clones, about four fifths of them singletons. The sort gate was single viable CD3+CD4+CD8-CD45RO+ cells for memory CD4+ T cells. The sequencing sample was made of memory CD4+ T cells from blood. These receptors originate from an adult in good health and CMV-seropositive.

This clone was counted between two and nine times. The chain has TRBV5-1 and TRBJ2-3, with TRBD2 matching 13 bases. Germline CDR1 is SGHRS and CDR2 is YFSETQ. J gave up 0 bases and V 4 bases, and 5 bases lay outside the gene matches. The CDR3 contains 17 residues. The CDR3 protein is CASSAGLAGLSTDTQYF. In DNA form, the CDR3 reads TGCGCCAGCAGCGCGGGACTAGCGGGACTAAGCACAGATACGCAGTATTTT.

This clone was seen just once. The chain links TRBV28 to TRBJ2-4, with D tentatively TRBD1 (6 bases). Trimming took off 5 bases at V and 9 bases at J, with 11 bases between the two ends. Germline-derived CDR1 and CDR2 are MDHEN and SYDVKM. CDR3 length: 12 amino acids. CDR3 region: CASSTGYGIQYF. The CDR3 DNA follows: TGTGCCAGCAGTACAGGGTACGGCATTCAGTACTTC.

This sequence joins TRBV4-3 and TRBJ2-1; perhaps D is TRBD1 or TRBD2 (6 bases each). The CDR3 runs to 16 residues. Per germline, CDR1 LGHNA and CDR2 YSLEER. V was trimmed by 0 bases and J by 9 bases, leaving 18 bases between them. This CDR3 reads CASSQDRGTLGGEQFF. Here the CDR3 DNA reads TGCGCCAGCAGCCAAGATAGGGGGACCTTGGGGGGTGAGCAGTTCTTC.

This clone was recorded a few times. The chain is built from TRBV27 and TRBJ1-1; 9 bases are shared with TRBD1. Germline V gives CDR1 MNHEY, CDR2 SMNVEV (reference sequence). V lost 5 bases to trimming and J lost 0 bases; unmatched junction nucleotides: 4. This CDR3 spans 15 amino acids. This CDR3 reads CASSMGTGMNTEAFF. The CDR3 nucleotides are TGTGCCAGCAGTATGGGGACAGGGATGAACACTGAAGCTTTCTTT.

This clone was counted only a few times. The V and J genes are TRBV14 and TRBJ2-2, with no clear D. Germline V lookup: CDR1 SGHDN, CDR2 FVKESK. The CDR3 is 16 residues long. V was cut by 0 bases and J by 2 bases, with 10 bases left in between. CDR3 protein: CASSQERWGNTGELFF. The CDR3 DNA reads TGTGCCAGCAGCCAAGAGAGGTGGGGTAACACCGGGGAGCTGTTTTTT. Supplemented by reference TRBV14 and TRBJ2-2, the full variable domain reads EAGVTQFPSHSVIEKGQTVTLRCDPISGHDNLYWYRRVMGKEIKFLLHFVKESKQDESGMPNNRFLAERTGGTYSTLKVQPAELEDSGVYFCASSQERWGNTGELFFGEGSRLTVL.

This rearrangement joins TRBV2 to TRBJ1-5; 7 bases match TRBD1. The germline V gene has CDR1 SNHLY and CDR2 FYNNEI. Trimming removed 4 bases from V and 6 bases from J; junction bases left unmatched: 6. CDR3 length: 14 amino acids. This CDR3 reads CASSGHDRAQPQHF. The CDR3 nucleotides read TGTGCCAGCAGTGGCCATGACAGGGCTCAGCCCCAGCATTTT.

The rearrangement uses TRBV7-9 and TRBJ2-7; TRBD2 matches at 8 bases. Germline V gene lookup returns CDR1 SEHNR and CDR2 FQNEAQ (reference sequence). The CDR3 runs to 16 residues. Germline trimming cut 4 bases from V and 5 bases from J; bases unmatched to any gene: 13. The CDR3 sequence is CASSSQPGSGRHEQYF. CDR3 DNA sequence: TGTGCCAGCAGCTCCCAGCCTGGGAGCGGGAGACACGAGCAGTACTTC.

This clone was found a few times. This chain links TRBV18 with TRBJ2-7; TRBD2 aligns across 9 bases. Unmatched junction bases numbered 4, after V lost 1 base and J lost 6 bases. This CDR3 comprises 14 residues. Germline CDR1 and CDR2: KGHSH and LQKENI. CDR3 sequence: CASSPLAGVLEQYF. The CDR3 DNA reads TGTGCCAGCTCACCACTAGCGGGAGTTCTCGAGCAGTACTTC.

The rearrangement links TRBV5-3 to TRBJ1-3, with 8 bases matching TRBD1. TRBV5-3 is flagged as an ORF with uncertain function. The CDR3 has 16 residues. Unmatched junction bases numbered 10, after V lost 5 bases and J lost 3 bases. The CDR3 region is CARRPPRTGYGNTIYF. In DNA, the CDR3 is TGTGCCAGAAGACCACCCCGGACAGGGTATGGAAACACCATATATTTT.

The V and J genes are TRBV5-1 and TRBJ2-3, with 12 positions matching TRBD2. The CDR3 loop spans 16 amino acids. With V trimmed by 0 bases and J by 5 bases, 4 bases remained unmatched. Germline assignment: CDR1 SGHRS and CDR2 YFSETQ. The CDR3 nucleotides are TGCGCCAGCAGCTTGGGGCTAGCGGGAGGGCGAGATACGCAGTATTTT. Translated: CASSLGLAGGRDTQYF. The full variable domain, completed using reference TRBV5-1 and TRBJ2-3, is KAGVTQTPRYLIKTRGQQVTLSCSPISGHRSVSWYQQTPGQGLQFLFEYFSETQRNKGNFPGRFSGRQFSNSRSEMNVSTLELGDSALYLCASSLGLAGGRDTQYFGPGTRLTVL.

As DNA, the CDR3 is TGCGCCAGCAGCCGGGACAGCTATGGCTACACCTTC. This gives the protein CASSRDSYGYTF. V and J are TRBV10-1 and TRBJ1-2; 7 bases fit TRBD1. CDR1 WNHNN and CDR2 SYGVQD come from the germline V gene (reference sequence). The CDR3 is 12 residues long. J lost 4 bases, V lost 6 bases, and 2 bases had no gene match.

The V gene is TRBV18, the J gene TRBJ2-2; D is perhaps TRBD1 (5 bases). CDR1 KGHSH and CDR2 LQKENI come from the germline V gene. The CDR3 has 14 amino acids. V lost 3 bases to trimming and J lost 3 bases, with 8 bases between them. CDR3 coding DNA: TGTGCCAGCTCACCGGTCAGGGACACCGGGGAGCTGTTTTTT. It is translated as CASSPVRDTGELFF.

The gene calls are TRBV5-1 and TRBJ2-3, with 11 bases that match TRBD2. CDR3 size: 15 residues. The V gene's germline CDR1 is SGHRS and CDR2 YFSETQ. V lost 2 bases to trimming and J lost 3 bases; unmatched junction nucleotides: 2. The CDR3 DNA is TGCGCCAGCAGCTTCTCTAGCGGGAGGACAGATACGCAGTATTTT. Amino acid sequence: CASSFSSGRTDTQYF.

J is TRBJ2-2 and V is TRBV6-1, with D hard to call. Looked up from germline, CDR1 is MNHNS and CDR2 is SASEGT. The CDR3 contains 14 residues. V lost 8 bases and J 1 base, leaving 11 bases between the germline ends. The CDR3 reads CASSKTLNTGELFF. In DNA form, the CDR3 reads TGTGCCAGCTCCAAAACGCTGAACACCGGGGAGCTGTTTTTT.

DNA for the CDR3: TGTGCCAGCAGCCTAGCTCTATTAGGGAGACAAGAGACCCAGTACTTC. Amino acids: CASSLALLGRQETQYF. V and J are TRBV11-3 and TRBJ2-5; D is possibly TRBD2 (5 bases). There are 16 residues in the CDR3. V lost 5 bases to trimming and J lost 2 bases, with 18 bases between them. Germline V gene lookup returns CDR1 SGHNT and CDR2 YENEEA.

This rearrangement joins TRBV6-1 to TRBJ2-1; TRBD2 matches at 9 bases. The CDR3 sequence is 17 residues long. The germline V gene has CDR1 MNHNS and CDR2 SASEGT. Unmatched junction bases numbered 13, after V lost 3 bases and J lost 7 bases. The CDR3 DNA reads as TGTGCCAGCAGTGAGGTATTGATGGCGGGAGGGGGAAATGAGCAGTTCTTC. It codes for CASSEVLMAGGGNEQFF.

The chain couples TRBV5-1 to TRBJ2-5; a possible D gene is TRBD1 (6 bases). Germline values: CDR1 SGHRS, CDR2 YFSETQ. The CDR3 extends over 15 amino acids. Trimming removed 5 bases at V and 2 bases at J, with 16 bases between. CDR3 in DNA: TGCGCCAGCAGGGGGGTTTGGGGGCAGCAAGAGACCCAGTACTTC. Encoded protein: CASRGVWGQQETQYF.

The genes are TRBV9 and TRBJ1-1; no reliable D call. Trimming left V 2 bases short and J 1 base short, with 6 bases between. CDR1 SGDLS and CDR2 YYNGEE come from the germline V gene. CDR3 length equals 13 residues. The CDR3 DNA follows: TGTGCCAGCAGCGTCGCTAAGAACACTGAAGCTTTCTTT. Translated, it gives CASSVAKNTEAFF.

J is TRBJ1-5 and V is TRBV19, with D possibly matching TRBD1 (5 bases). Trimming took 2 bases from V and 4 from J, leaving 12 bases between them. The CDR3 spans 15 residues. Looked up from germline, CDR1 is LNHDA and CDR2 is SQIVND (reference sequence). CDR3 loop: CASSILGRENQPQHF. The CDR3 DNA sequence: TGTGCCAGTAGTATACTGGGCAGGGAAAATCAGCCCCAGCATTTT. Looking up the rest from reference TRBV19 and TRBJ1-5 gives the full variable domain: DGGITQSPKYLFRKEGQNVTLSCEQNLNHDAMYWYRQDPGQGLRLIYYSQIVNDFQKGDIAEGYSVSREKKESFPLTVTSAQKNPTAFYLCASSILGRENQPQHFGDGTRLSIL.

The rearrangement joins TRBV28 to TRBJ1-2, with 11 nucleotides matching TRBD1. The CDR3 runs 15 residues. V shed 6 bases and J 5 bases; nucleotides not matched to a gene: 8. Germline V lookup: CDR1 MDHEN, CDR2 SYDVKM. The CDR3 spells CASSRGQGATYGYTF. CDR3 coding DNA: TGTGCCAGCAGCCGTGGACAGGGGGCGACATATGGCTACACCTTC.

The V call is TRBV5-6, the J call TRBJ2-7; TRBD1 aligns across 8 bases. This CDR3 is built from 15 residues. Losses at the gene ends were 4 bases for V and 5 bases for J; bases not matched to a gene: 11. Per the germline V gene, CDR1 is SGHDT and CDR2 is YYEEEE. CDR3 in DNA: TGTGCCAGCAGCCCAACGGGACAGGTCGGCCACGAGCAGTACTTC. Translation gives CASSPTGQVGHEQYF.

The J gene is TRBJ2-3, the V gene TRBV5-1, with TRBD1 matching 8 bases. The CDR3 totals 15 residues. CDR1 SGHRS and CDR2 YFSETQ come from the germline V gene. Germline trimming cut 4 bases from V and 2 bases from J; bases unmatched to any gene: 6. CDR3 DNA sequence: TGCGCCAGCAGCCCCGACAGGGGCGACACAGATACGCAGTATTTT. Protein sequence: CASSPDRGDTDTQYF.

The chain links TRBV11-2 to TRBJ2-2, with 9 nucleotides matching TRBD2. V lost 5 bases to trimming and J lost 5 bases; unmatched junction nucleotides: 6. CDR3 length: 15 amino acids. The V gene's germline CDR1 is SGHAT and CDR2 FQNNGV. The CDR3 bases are TGTGCCAGCAGCGTCGGTCTAGCGGGGACCGGGGAGCTGTTTTTT. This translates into CASSVGLAGTGELFF.

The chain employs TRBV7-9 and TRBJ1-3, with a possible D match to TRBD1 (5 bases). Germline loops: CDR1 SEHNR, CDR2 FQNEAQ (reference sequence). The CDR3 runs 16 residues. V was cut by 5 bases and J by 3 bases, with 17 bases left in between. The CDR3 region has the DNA TGTGCCAGCAGCCCCAGCCTGGGGGTTTTTGGAAACACCATATATTTT. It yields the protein CASSPSLGVFGNTIYF.

CDR3 DNA: TGTGCCAGCAGCCCGGGACAGGGGAACTACGAGCAGTACTTC. Protein sequence: CASSPGQGNYEQYF. The chain is built from TRBV5-6 and TRBJ2-7, with TRBD1 matching 10 bases. The germline V gene has CDR1 SGHDT and CDR2 YYEEEE. Trimming cost V 4 bases and J 3 bases; bases outside gene matches: 4. The CDR3 has 14 amino acids.

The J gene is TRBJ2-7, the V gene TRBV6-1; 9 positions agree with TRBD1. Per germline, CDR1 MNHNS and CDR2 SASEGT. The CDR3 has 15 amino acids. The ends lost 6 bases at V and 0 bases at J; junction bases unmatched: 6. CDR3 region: CASRSGTGNSYEQYF. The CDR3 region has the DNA TGTGCCAGCAGGTCCGGGACAGGGAACTCCTACGAGCAGTACTTC.

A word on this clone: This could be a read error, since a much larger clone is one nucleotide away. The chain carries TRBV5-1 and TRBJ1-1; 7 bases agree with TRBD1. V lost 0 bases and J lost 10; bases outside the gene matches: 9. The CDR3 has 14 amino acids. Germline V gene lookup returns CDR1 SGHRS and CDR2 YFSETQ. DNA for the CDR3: TGCGCCAGCAGCTTGGGACCGCAGGGGGAACGAGCTTTCTTT. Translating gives CASSLGPQGERAFF.

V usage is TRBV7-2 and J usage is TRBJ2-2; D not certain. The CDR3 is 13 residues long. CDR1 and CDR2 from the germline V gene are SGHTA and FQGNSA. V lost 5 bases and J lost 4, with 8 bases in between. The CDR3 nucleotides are TGTGCCAGCAGCCCAGTGGGCACCGGGGAGCTGTTTTTT. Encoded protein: CASSPVGTGELFF. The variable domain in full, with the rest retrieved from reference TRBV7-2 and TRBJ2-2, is GAGVSQSPSNKVTEKGKDVELRCDPISGHTALYWYRQSLGQGLEFLIYFQGNSAPDKSGLPSDRFSAERTGGSVSTLTIQRTQQEDSAVYLCASSPVGTGELFFGEGSRLTVL.

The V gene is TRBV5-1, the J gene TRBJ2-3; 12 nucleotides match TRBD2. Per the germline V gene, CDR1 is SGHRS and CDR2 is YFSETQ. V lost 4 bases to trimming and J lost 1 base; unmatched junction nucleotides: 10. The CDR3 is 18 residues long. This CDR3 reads CASSPDPLAGGGTDTQYF. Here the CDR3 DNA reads TGCGCCAGCAGCCCGGATCCCCTAGCGGGAGGGGGCACAGATACGCAGTATTTT.

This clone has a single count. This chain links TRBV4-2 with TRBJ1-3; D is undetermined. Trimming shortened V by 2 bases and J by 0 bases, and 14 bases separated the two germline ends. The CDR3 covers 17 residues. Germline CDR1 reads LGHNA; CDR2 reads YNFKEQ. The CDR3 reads CASSQLSGGSSGNTIYF. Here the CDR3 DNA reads TGTGCCAGCAGCCAATTATCCGGTGGGAGCTCTGGAAACACCATATATTTT.